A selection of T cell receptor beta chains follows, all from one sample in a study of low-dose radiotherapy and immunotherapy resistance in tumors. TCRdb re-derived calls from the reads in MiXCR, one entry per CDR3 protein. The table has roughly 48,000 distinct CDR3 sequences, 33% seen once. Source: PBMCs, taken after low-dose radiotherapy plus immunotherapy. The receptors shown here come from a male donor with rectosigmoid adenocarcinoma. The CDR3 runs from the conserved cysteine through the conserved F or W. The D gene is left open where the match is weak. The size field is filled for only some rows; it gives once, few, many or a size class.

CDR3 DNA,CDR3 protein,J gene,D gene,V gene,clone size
TGCAGTGCTAGCCTAAGGAATGAGCAGTTCTTC,CSASLRNEQFF,TRBJ2-1,NA,TRBV20-1,many
TGTGCCAGCAGTTCGGGACTGGGCCGCGGGGGCCGCACAGATACGCAGTATTTT,CASSSGLGRGGRTDTQYF,TRBJ2-3,NA,TRBV6-2/TRBV6-3,NA
TGTGCCAGCAGTTTATGGAATCAGCCCCAGCATTTT,CASSLWNQPQHF,TRBJ1-5,NA,TRBV28,medium-sized
TGTGCCAGCAGTGCGGGACAGGCCGTGAGGGGCTACACCTTC,CASSAGQAVRGYTF,TRBJ1-2,TRBD1,TRBV25-1,NA
TGTGCCAGCAGCCAAACTAGCGGGACCTACAATGAGCAGTTCTTC,CASSQTSGTYNEQFF,TRBJ2-1,TRBD2,TRBV3-1,NA
TGTGCCAGCAGCACCTCTACCACAGATACGCAGTATTTT,CASSTSTTDTQYF,TRBJ2-3,NA,TRBV7-2,NA
TGTGCCAGCAGCTTTAGGGGGCACGAGGAGACCCAGTACTTC,CASSFRGHEETQYF,TRBJ2-5,TRBD1,TRBV13,many
TGTGCCAGCAGACCCAGATCGCAGGGGTGGAACACAGATACGCAGTATTTT,CASRPRSQGWNTDTQYF,TRBJ2-3,NA,TRBV27,many
TGTGCCAGCAGTCCCCAGGGGGCTGGGGGAGATACGCAGTATTTT,CASSPQGAGGDTQYF,TRBJ2-3,TRBD1,TRBV12-3/TRBV12-4,NA
TGTGCCAGCAGTGAACCTGAGGGAGGGCAGTCCCTCCACTTT,CASSEPEGGQSLHF,TRBJ1-6,NA,TRBV6-1,NA
TGCGCCAGCAGACCCGGGACAGGGGTCTACGAGCAGTACTTC,CASRPGTGVYEQYF,TRBJ2-7,TRBD1,TRBV4-3,NA
TGTGCCATCAGTCTCCCCTCGGGAAACACCATATATTTT,CAISLPSGNTIYF,TRBJ1-3,NA,TRBV10-3,NA
TGCAGTGCTAGGACGACTCAGGACAGCTCCTACAATGAGCAGTTCTTC,CSARTTQDSSYNEQFF,TRBJ2-1,NA,TRBV20-1,NA
TGTGCCAGCAGTCACACGGGACAGGGGCTGTTCTTC,CASSHTGQGLFF,TRBJ2-1,TRBD1,TRBV6-5,many
TGTGCCAGCAGCGCAAACGGGGGGGTCTCCTACAATGAGCAGTTCTTC,CASSANGGVSYNEQFF,TRBJ2-1,TRBD2,TRBV7-6,many
TGCAGCGCCGGGACTAGTTCCGAGCAGTACTTC,CSAGTSSEQYF,TRBJ2-7,TRBD2,TRBV29-1,many
TGTGCCAGCAGTGAGGTTAGCGGGAACTACAATGAGCAGTTCTTC,CASSEVSGNYNEQFF,TRBJ2-1,TRBD2,TRBV6-4,many
TGTGCCAGCAGCTTGGGGACTCTTGAGCAGTTCTTC,CASSLGTLEQFF,TRBJ2-1,NA,TRBV5-6,few